This T cell receptor (beta chain) came from a study of T cells in Graves' hyperthyroidism and ophthalmopathy. This clonotype occurred a few times. V lost 4 bases and J lost 7; bases outside the gene matches: 9. Per germline, CDR1 SGHTA and CDR2 FQGTGA. This CDR3 contains 15 residues. The TCR beta CDR3 regions underwent amplification using RNA transcripts as the source. Primed by the HTBI set, a first-round RT-PCR was run on the TCR CDR3. Each CDR3 protein gets one entry after TCRdb re-called the multiplex PCR reads with MiXCR. Seen here are roughly 580,000 distinct CDR3 sequences, over 11% observed once, and the top ten hold almost 6%.

Sample: blood. V is TRBV7-3 and J is TRBJ2-2; 7 nucleotides match TRBD2. The clonotype comes from a woman aged 25 to 39 with Graves' hyperthyroidism that later progressed to Graves' ophthalmopathy. CDR3 sequence: CASSYYAGEGGELFF. The CDR3 DNA sequence: TGTGCCAGCAGCTACTACGCGGGAGAAGGCGGGGAGCTGTTTTTT.